Included here is one T cell receptor beta chain sequence, with context. The same CDR3 also results from other DNA sequences found in this sample. The data are from a study of blood T cell repertoires in COVID-19. Study-level background: From the United States, Italy and Spain came samples of acute and convalescent COVID-19.

All enrollees were about 18 to 95 years old and from under 25 US areas. Clinical history reported by participants formed the basis on which cohorts were assigned. Assay: immunoSEQ multiplex PCR; the TCRdb copy retains only in-frame clones and omits some. Of a few hundred thousand clones listed, around nine tenths are singletons. The sequenced material came from PBMCs or T cells enriched from blood (not recorded which). This clonotype was obtained from an older woman who had recovered from COVID-19.

The CDR3 region has the DNA TGTGCCAGCAGCGTAGGTACAGGGAACACTGAAGCTTTCTTT. Residues: CASSVGTGNTEAFF. V is TRBV9 and J is TRBJ1-1; D is possibly TRBD1 (5 bases). The germline CDR1 and CDR2 sequences are SGDLS and YYNGEE. This CDR3 is built from 14 residues. The germline V and J ends were trimmed by 0 bases and 1 base, with 7 bases remaining between them.